This section outlines one T cell receptor beta chain sequence together with its context. The CDR3 end falls 3 residues outside the read, so it is completed with the germline J gene. Sequencing used immunoSEQ multiplex PCR; TCRdb keeps in-frame clones, though not all of them. This sample's table reports fewer than 20,000 clones. The length of the CDR3 is 17 residues. The germline gives CDR1 DFQATT, CDR2 SNEGSKA (reference sequence). V lost 5 bases and J lost 3, with 25 bases in between. The sample originates from a study of T cells in women clearing cervical HPV infection. Across the whole study: Controls were women whose single incident HPV16 infection cleared within 12 months without precancer or cancer.

The receptor's source is a woman between 18 and 75 years old with a cervical HPV16 infection that either progressed to CIN3+ or cleared (not recorded which). The chain uses TRBV20-1 and TRBJ2-5; D is unresolved. Sequences were obtained from blood buffy coat. The part of the CDR3 DNA that was read is TGCAGTGCTGTAAGTTTCCGCACGCGGTTGGAAGAAGAGACC. Its translation is CSAVSFRTRLEEET. The CDR3 as a whole reads CSAVSFRTRLEEETQYF.